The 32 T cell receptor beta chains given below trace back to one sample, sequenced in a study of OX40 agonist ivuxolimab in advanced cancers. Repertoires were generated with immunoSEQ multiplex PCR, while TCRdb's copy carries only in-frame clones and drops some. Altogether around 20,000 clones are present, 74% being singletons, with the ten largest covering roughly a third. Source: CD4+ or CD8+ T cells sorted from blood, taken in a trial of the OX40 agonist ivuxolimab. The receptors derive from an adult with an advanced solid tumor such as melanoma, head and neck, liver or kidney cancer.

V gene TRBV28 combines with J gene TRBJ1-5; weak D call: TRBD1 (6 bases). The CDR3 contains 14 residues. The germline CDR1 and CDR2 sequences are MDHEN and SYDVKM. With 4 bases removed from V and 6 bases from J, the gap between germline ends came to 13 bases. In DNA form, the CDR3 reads TGTGCCAGCAGTTGGCAGGGGCCGGTTCAGCCCCAGCATTTT. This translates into CASSWQGPVQPQHF. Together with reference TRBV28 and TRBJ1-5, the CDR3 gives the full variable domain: DVKVTQSSRYLVKRTGEKVFLECVQDMDHENMFWYRQDPGLGLRLIYFSYDVKMKEKGDIPEGYSVSREKKERFSLILESASTNQTSMYLCASSWQGPVQPQHFGDGTRLSIL.

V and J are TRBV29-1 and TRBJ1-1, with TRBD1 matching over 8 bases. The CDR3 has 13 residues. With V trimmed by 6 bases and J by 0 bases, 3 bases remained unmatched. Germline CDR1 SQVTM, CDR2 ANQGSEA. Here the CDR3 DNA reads TGCAGCGTAGGACAGGGTTTGAACACTGAAGCTTTCTTT. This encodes CSVGQGLNTEAFF.

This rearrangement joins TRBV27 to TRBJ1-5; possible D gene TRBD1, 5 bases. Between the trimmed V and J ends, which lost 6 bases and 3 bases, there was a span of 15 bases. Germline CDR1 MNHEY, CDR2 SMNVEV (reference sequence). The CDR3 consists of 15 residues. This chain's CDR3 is CASRMRGVVNQPQHF. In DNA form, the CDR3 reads TGTGCCAGCAGGATGAGAGGGGTGGTCAATCAGCCCCAGCATTTT.

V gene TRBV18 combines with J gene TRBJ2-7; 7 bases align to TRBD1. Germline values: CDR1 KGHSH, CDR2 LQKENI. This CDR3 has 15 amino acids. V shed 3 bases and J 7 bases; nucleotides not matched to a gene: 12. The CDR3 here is CASSPLQGPSGEQYF. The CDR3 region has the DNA TGTGCCAGCTCACCCTTACAGGGGCCCTCGGGAGAGCAGTACTTC.

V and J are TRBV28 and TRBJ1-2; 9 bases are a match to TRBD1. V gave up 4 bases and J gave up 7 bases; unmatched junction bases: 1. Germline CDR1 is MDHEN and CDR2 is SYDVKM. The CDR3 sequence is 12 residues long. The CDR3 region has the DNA TGTGCCAGCAGTTGGACAGGGGTTGGCTACACCTTC. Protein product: CASSWTGVGYTF.

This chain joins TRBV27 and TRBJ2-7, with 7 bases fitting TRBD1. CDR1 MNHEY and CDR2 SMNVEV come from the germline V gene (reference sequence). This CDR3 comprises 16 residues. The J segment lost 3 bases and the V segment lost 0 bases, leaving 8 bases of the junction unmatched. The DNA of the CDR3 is TGTGCCAGCAGTTTATCGTGGACAGGTGGCATCTACGAGCAGTACTTC. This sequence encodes CASSLSWTGGIYEQYF.

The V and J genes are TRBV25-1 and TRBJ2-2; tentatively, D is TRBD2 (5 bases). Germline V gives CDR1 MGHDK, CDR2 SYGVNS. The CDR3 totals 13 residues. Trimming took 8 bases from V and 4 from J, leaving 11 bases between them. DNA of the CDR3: TGTGCCAGCCAACGGGGAAGCACCGGGGAGCTGTTTTTT. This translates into CASQRGSTGELFF.

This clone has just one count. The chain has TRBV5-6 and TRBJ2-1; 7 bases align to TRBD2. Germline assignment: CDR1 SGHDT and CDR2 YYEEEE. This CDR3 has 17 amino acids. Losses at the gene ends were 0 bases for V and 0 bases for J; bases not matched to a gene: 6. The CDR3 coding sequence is TGTGCCAGCAGCTTGGAGTCGCTAGCGGCCTCCTACAATGAGCAGTTCTTC. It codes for CASSLESLAASYNEQFF.

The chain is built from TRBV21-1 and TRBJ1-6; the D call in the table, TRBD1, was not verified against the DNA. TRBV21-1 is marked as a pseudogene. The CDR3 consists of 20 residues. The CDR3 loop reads CASSKEVEDRDTLHNSPLHF. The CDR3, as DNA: TGTGCCAGCAGCAAAGAAGTGGAGGACAGGGATACCCTTCACAATTCACCCCTCCACTTT.

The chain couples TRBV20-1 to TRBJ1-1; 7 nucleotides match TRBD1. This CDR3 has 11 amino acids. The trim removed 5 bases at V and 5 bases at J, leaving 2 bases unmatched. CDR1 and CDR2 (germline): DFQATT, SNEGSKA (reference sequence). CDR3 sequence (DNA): TGCAGTGCTCGGGACAGAACTGAAGCTTTCTTT. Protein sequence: CSARDRTEAFF.

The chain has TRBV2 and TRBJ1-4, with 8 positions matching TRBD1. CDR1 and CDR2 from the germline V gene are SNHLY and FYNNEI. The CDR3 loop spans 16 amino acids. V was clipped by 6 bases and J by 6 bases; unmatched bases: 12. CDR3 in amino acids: CASSRGQGGSDEKLFF. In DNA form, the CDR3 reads TGTGCCAGCAGCCGTGGACAGGGAGGTTCGGATGAAAAACTGTTTTTT.

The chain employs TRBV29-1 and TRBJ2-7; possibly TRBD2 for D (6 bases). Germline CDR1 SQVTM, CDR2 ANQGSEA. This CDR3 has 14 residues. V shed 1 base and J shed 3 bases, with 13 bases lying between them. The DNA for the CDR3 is TGCAGCGTTGAAGCGGGGGACGGGAGCTACGAGCAGTACTTC. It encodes CSVEAGDGSYEQYF.

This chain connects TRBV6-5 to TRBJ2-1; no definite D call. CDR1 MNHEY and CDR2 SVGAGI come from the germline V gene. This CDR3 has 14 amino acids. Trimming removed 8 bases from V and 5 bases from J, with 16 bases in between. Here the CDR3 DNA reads TGTGCCAGCCTCAAAGTAGGATCAAACAATGAGCAGTTCTTC. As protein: CASLKVGSNNEQFF.

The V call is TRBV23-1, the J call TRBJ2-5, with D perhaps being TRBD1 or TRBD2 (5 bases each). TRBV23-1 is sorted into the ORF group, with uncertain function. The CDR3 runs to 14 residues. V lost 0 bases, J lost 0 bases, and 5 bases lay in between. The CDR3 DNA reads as TGCGCCAGCAGTCAATCGGGACACCAAGAGACCCAGTACTTC. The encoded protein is CASSQSGHQETQYF.

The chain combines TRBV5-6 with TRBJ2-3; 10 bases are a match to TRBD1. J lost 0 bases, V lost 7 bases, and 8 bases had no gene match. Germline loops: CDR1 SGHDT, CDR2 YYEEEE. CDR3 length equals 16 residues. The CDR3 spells CASFTGTGDSTDTQYF. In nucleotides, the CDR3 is TGTGCCAGCTTCACCGGGACAGGGGATAGCACAGATACGCAGTATTTT.

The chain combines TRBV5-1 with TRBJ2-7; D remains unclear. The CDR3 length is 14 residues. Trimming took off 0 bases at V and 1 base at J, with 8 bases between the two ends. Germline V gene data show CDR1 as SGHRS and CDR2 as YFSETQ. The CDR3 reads CASSLGALSYEQYF. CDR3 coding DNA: TGCGCCAGCAGCTTGGGGGCTTTATCCTACGAGCAGTACTTC. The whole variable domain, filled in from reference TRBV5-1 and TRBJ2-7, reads KAGVTQTPRYLIKTRGQQVTLSCSPISGHRSVSWYQQTPGQGLQFLFEYFSETQRNKGNFPGRFSGRQFSNSRSEMNVSTLELGDSALYLCASSLGALSYEQYFGPGTRLTVT.

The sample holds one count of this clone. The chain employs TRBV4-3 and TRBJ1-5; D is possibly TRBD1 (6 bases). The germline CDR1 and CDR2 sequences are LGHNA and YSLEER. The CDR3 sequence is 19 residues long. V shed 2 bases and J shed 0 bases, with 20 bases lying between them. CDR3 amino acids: CASSQTFGQLQYSNQPQHF. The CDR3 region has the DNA TGCGCCAGCAGCCAAACATTCGGACAGTTACAGTATAGCAATCAGCCCCAGCATTTT.

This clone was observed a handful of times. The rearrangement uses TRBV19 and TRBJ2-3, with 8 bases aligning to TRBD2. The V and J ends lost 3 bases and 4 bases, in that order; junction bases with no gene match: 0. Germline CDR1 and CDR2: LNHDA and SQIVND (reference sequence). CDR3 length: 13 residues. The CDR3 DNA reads TGTGCCAGTAGTATGACTAGCGCAGATACGCAGTATTTT. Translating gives CASSMTSADTQYF.

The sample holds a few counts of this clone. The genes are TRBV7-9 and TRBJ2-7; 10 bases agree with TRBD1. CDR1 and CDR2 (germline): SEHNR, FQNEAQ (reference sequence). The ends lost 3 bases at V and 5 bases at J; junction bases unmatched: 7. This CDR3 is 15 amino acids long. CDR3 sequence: CASSFGTGVSHEQYF. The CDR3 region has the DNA TGTGCCAGCAGCTTCGGGACAGGGGTGAGCCACGAGCAGTACTTC.

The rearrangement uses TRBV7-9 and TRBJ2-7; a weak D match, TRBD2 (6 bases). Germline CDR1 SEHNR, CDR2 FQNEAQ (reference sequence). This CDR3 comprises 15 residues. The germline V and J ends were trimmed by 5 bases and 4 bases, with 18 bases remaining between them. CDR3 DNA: TGTGCCAGCAGCGCTATCTTGGGGGGTAGTTACGAGCAGTACTTC. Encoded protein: CASSAILGGSYEQYF.

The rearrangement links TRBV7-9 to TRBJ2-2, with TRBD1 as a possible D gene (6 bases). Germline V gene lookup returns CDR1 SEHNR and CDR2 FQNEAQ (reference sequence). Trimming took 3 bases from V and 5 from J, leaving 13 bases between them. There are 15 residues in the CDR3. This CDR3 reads CASSFGEQGTGELFF. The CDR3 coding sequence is TGTGCCAGCAGCTTTGGGGAGCAGGGGACCGGGGAGCTGTTTTTT.

The CDR3 loop reads CASSLGVEGEVAEAFF. The CDR3 nucleotides are TGTGCCAGCAGCTTAGGGGTTGAGGGAGAAGTCGCTGAAGCTTTCTTT. This chain joins TRBV7-6 and TRBJ1-1; D gene ambiguous. The CDR3 runs 16 residues. The germline V gene has CDR1 SGHVS and CDR2 FNYEAQ. Trimming removed 1 base from V and 6 bases from J, with 18 bases in between.

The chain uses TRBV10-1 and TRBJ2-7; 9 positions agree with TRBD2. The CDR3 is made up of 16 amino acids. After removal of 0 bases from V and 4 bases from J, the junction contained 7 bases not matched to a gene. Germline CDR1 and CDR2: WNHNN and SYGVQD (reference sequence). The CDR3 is CASSESDSGSQYEQYF. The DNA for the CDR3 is TGCGCCAGCAGTGAGTCGGATAGCGGGAGCCAGTACGAGCAGTACTTC.

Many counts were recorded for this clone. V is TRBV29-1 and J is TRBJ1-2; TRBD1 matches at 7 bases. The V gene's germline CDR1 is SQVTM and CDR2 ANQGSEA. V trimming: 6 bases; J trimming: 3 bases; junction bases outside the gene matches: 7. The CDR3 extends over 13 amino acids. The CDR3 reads CSVITGDYYGYTF. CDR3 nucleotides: TGCAGCGTGATAACAGGGGATTACTATGGCTACACCTTC.

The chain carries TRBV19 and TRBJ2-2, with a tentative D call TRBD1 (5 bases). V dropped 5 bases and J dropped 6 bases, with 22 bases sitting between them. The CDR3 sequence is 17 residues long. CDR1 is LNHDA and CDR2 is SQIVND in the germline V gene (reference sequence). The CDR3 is CASSRFKGVGSSGELFF. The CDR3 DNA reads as TGTGCCAGTAGTCGGTTTAAAGGGGTTGGCTCGTCCGGGGAGCTGTTTTTT.

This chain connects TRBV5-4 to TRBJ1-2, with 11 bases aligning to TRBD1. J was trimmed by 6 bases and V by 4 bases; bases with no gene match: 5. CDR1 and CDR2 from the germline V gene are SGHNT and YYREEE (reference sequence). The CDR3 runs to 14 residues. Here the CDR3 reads CASSIGTGGNGYTF. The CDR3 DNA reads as TGTGCCAGCAGCATAGGGACAGGGGGTAATGGCTACACCTTC.

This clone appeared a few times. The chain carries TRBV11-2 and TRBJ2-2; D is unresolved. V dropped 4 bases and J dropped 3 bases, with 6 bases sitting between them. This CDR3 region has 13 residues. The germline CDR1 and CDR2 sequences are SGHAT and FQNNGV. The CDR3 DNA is TGTGCCAGCAGCTCGCCGTACACCGGGGAGCTGTTTTTT. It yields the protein CASSSPYTGELFF. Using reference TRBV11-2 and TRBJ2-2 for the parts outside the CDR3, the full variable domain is EAGVAQSPRYKIIEKRQSVAFWCNPISGHATLYWYQQILGQGPKLLIQFQNNGVVDDSQLPKDRFSAERLKGVDSTLKIQPAKLEDSAVYLCASSSPYTGELFFGEGSRLTVL.

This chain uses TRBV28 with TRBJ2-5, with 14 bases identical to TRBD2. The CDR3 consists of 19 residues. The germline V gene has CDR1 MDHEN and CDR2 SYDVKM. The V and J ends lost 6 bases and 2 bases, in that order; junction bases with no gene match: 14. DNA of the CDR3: TGTGCCAGCAGCCAAGTCTTGACTAGCGGGAGGGCCGAACAAGAGACCCAGTACTTC. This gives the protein CASSQVLTSGRAEQETQYF.

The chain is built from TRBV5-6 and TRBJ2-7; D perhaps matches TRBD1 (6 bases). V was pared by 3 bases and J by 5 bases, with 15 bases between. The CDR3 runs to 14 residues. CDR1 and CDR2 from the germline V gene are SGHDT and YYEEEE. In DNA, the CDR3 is TGTGCCAGCAGCTCAGCCGGGACAAGGGACGAGCAGTACTTC. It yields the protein CASSSAGTRDEQYF.

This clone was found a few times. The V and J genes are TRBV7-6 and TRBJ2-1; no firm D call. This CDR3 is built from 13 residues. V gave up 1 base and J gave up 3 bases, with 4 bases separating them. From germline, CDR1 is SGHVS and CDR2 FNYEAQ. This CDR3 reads CASSLGLYNEQFF. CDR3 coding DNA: TGTGCCAGCAGCTTAGGCCTCTACAATGAGCAGTTCTTC.

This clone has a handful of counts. The CDR3 DNA reads as TGCGCCAGCAGCTTGACGGGGGGCGCTTACAATGAGCAGTTCTTC. Translation gives CASSLTGGAYNEQFF. This chain links TRBV5-1 with TRBJ2-1, with D possibly matching TRBD2 (7 bases). Germline CDR1 is SGHRS and CDR2 is YFSETQ. This CDR3 region has 15 residues. With 1 base removed from V and 4 bases from J, the gap between germline ends came to 12 bases.

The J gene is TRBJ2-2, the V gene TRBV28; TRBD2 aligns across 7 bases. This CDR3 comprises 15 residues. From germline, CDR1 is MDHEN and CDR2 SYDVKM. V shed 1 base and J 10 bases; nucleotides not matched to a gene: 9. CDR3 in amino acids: CASSLLGRASEELFF. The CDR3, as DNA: TGTGCCAGCAGTTTATTAGGGAGGGCTAGCGAGGAGCTGTTTTTT.